A single sample gave rise to the 27 T cell receptor beta chains below, sequenced in a study of OX40 agonist ivuxolimab in advanced cancers. The assay was immunoSEQ multiplex PCR, and TCRdb's table has in-frame clones only and misses some. Counted here are 41,000 or so clones, around 80% occurring once; the ten biggest clones make up 20% to 25%. Sequencing was performed on CD4+ or CD8+ T cells sorted from blood, taken in a trial of the OX40 agonist ivuxolimab. These receptors were obtained from an adult with an advanced solid tumor such as melanoma, head and neck, liver or kidney cancer.

This clone was seen a single time. The chain has TRBV9 and TRBJ1-2; 8 nucleotides match TRBD1. The CDR3 totals 17 residues. Germline trimming cut 3 bases from V and 1 base from J; bases unmatched to any gene: 11. Germline CDR1 SGDLS, CDR2 YYNGEE. CDR3 protein: CASSGNPDRDDNYGYTF. Written as DNA, the CDR3 is TGTGCCAGCAGCGGCAACCCGGACAGGGACGATAACTATGGCTACACCTTC.

The chain joins TRBV25-1 to TRBJ2-1; D gene uncertain. CDR3 size: 11 residues. The ends were cut back, 5 bases at V and 8 bases at J, with 7 bases in the middle. Germline V CDR1 and CDR2: MGHDK, SYGVNS. CDR3 loop: CASSLGDEQFF. In DNA form, the CDR3 reads TGTGCCAGCAGTCTAGGCGATGAGCAGTTCTTC.

The rearrangement links TRBV5-6 to TRBJ2-2; TRBD2 matches 8 bases. V was clipped by 0 bases and J by 3 bases; unmatched bases: 1. CDR3 length equals 15 residues. Germline V gene lookup returns CDR1 SGHDT and CDR2 YYEEEE. The CDR3 bases are TGTGCCAGCAGCTTGGCGGGGGGGCACACCGGGGAGCTGTTTTTT. Protein product: CASSLAGGHTGELFF.

The V call is TRBV4-1, the J call TRBJ2-6; 9 nucleotides line up with TRBD1. The CDR3 contains 14 residues. The V gene's germline CDR1 is MGHRA and CDR2 YSYEKL. V dropped 7 bases and J dropped 4; count of bases not matched to a gene: 2. The CDR3 protein is CASKQGAGANVLTF. As DNA, the CDR3 is TGCGCCAGCAAACAGGGGGCCGGGGCCAACGTCCTGACTTTC.

The V gene is TRBV5-1, the J gene TRBJ1-1; D uncertain. CDR1 SGHRS and CDR2 YFSETQ come from the germline V gene. V shed 5 bases and J shed 3 bases, with 11 bases lying between them. The length of the CDR3 is 13 residues. The CDR3 DNA sequence: TGCGCCAGCAGTTTGCGTAGGGACACTGAAGCTTTCTTT. Protein: CASSLRRDTEAFF.

The chain carries TRBV7-9 and TRBJ1-6, with TRBD1 matching 12 bases. CDR1 and CDR2 (germline): SEHNR, FQNEAQ (reference sequence). J was trimmed by 9 bases and V by 4 bases; bases with no gene match: 4. The CDR3 runs 15 residues. The CDR3: CASSYRDRGLSPLHF. The CDR3 DNA reads TGTGCCAGCAGCTACCGGGACAGGGGGCTTTCACCCCTCCACTTT.

The rearrangement joins TRBV27 to TRBJ2-5; no definite D call. Germline V lookup: CDR1 MNHEY, CDR2 SMNVEV (reference sequence). This CDR3 is 13 amino acids long. Trimming took off 3 bases at V and 1 base at J, with 6 bases between the two ends. CDR3 loop: CASSFFAQETQYF. For the CDR3, the DNA is TGTGCCAGCAGTTTTTTCGCCCAAGAGACCCAGTACTTC.

This clone was found a few times. This chain uses TRBV6-6 with TRBJ2-3, with 8 nucleotides matching TRBD1. CDR1 MNHNY and CDR2 SVGAGI come from the germline V gene (reference sequence). The CDR3 covers 15 residues. J gave up 9 bases and V 2 bases, and 10 bases lay outside the gene matches. The CDR3 DNA follows: TGTGCCAGCAGTTACGGGGGACAGGCCCGCGTGACGCAGTATTTT. It encodes CASSYGGQARVTQYF.

The genes are TRBV30 and TRBJ1-1; D is ambiguous. V dropped 0 bases and J dropped 5 bases, with 7 bases sitting between them. Germline-derived CDR1 and CDR2 are GTSNPN and SVGIG (reference sequence). The CDR3 runs to 12 residues. The CDR3 DNA is TGTGCCTGGAGTGTATCGGGAACTGAAGCTTTCTTT. Translating gives CAWSVSGTEAFF.

The rearrangement links TRBV19 to TRBJ1-5; 7 nucleotides line up with TRBD1. With 7 bases clipped from V and 3 bases from J, the junction kept 12 bases outside the gene matches. Looked up from germline, CDR1 is LNHDA and CDR2 is SQIVND (reference sequence). The CDR3 sequence is 16 residues long. CDR3 protein: CASTAGQGVPNQPQHF. CDR3 nucleotide sequence: TGTGCCAGTACCGCCGGGCAGGGGGTCCCCAATCAGCCCCAGCATTTT.

This chain links TRBV27 with TRBJ2-6; D is uncertain. Germline assignment: CDR1 MNHEY and CDR2 SMNVEV (reference sequence). Trimming stripped 8 bases from V and 4 bases from J, with 6 bases between. The CDR3 is 12 amino acids. In DNA, the CDR3 is TGTGCCAGCGCAGCCGGGGCCAACGTCCTGACTTTC. Protein product: CASAAGANVLTF.

The CDR3 DNA follows: TGCGCCAGCAGCCAAACAGGGGGTCGAGGCGAGCAGTACTTC. Its protein is CASSQTGGRGEQYF. The chain couples TRBV5-1 to TRBJ2-5, with 8 bases lining up with TRBD1. The closer fit of TRBJ2-7 to the DNA end suggests the J call may be wrong. The germline V gene has CDR1 SGHRS and CDR2 YFSETQ. The CDR3 is 14 amino acids.

The chain recombines TRBV7-3 with TRBJ2-3; TRBD1 might be the D (6 bases). Germline CDR1 and CDR2: SGHTA and FQGTGA. V gave up 6 bases and J gave up 1 base, with 14 bases separating them. The CDR3 has 15 amino acids. In nucleotides, the CDR3 is TGTGCCAGCAGTATGACAGGAGCCCGCACAGATACGCAGTATTTT. Translating it yields CASSMTGARTDTQYF.

The rearrangement uses TRBV4-1 and TRBJ2-1; D remains unclear. The CDR3 contains 15 residues. CDR1 MGHRA and CDR2 YSYEKL come from the germline V gene. With 4 bases removed from V and 0 bases from J, the gap between germline ends came to 10 bases. For the CDR3, the DNA is TGCGCCAGCAGCCTAATTTCCAGCTCCTACAATGAGCAGTTCTTC. Its protein is CASSLISSSYNEQFF.

The rearrangement uses TRBV4-1 and TRBJ1-5; D ambiguous. Germline V CDR1 and CDR2: MGHRA, YSYEKL. With 4 bases removed from V and 7 bases from J, the gap between germline ends came to 17 bases. CDR3 length equals 15 residues. The CDR3 DNA reads TGCGCCAGCAGCCCCACCCAGGAGGGATTCCAGCCCCAGCATTTT. Residues: CASSPTQEGFQPQHF.

This clone was seen a few times. The J gene is TRBJ2-1, the V gene TRBV7-9, with 9 bases identical to TRBD2. CDR3 length: 16 amino acids. Germline loops: CDR1 SEHNR, CDR2 FQNEAQ (reference sequence). The V and J ends lost 6 bases and 2 bases, in that order; junction bases with no gene match: 8. The CDR3: CASSSIAGAPYNEQFF. As DNA, the CDR3 is TGTGCCAGCAGTTCGATAGCGGGAGCCCCCTACAATGAGCAGTTCTTC.

V gene TRBV27 combines with J gene TRBJ1-2; D is unresolved. The CDR3 is 15 residues long. With 7 bases removed from V and 8 bases from J, the gap between germline ends came to 23 bases. Per the germline V gene, CDR1 is MNHEY and CDR2 is SMNVEV (reference sequence). Here the CDR3 DNA reads TGTGCCAGCACGCCTCTAATGGGCCTCGGGGAAGGCTACACCTTC. Its translation: CASTPLMGLGEGYTF.

The V and J genes are TRBV7-7 and TRBJ2-3; possibly TRBD2 for D (6 bases). Trimming stripped 1 base from V and 4 bases from J, with 15 bases between. CDR1 is SSHAT and CDR2 is FNYEAQ in the germline V gene (reference sequence). The CDR3 is 16 residues long. CDR3 sequence (DNA): TGTGCCAGCAGCTTAGGGGCGGGATTCCAGTCAGATACGCAGTATTTT. This encodes CASSLGAGFQSDTQYF.

V gene TRBV28 combines with J gene TRBJ2-5, with D hard to call. Per the germline V gene, CDR1 is MDHEN and CDR2 is SYDVKM. The V end lost 3 bases, the J end lost 5 bases, and 16 bases lay between the germline ends. The CDR3 contains 15 residues. The CDR3 DNA sequence: TGTGCCAGCAGTTTTCCCGTAAGTGACTGGGAGACCCAGTACTTC. Amino acids: CASSFPVSDWETQYF.

This clone was detected a few times. V and J are TRBV9 and TRBJ2-7, with D hard to call. Germline CDR1 SGDLS, CDR2 YYNGEE. The CDR3 contains 12 residues. V lost 0 bases and J 3 bases, leaving 4 bases between the germline ends. The CDR3 loop is CASSVGDYEQYF. The CDR3 DNA is TGTGCCAGCAGCGTAGGGGACTACGAGCAGTACTTC. Based on the CDR3 plus reference TRBV9 and TRBJ2-7, the full variable domain is DSGVTQTPKHLITATGQRVTLRCSPRSGDLSVYWYQQSLDQGLQFLIQYYNGEERAKGNILERFSAQQFPDLHSELNLSSLELGDSALYFCASSVGDYEQYFGPGTRLTVT.

CDR3 DNA sequence: TGTGCCAGCTCACACACCACAGGGGAGGGCAATCAGCCCCAGCATTTT. Its protein is CASSHTTGEGNQPQHF. This rearrangement joins TRBV18 to TRBJ1-5, with 7 bases fitting TRBD1. The junction had 8 bases not matched to a gene; V was cut back by 4 bases and J by 2 bases. Germline V CDR1 and CDR2: KGHSH, LQKENI. The CDR3 loop spans 16 amino acids.

The chain has TRBV5-1 and TRBJ2-5; D remains ambiguous. Per the germline V gene, CDR1 is SGHRS and CDR2 is YFSETQ. The CDR3 has 14 amino acids. V shed 0 bases and J shed 5 bases, with 11 bases lying between them. CDR3 DNA: TGCGCCAGCAGCTTGGTCGACTCCGGGGAGACCCAGTACTTC. It encodes CASSLVDSGETQYF.

The V gene is TRBV28, the J gene TRBJ2-1, with TRBD2 matching 11 bases. The V gene's germline CDR1 is MDHEN and CDR2 SYDVKM. This CDR3 has 16 amino acids. The junction had 11 bases not matched to a gene; V was cut back by 6 bases and J by 7 bases. As DNA, the CDR3 is TGTGCCAGCAGCTCTTTTAGCGGGAGGGCCGATAATGAGCAGTTCTTC. Encoded protein: CASSSFSGRADNEQFF.

The V and J genes are TRBV7-3 and TRBJ2-3; no firm D call. Germline CDR1 SGHTA, CDR2 FQGTGA. The germline V and J ends were trimmed by 2 bases and 6 bases, with 9 bases remaining between them. This CDR3 region has 13 residues. DNA for the CDR3: TGTGCCAGCAGCTTAGGCTATGGGGATACGCAGTATTTT. This sequence encodes CASSLGYGDTQYF.

This sequence joins TRBV7-2 and TRBJ2-3, with 7 bases aligning to TRBD1. The J segment lost 2 bases and the V segment lost 4 bases, leaving 9 bases of the junction unmatched. CDR3 length: 16 amino acids. Germline CDR1 reads SGHTA; CDR2 reads FQGNSA. CDR3 sequence (DNA): TGTGCCAGCAGCTCCACTGACAGGGAGAACACAGATACGCAGTATTTT. Its protein product is CASSSTDRENTDTQYF.

The J gene is TRBJ2-2, the V gene TRBV21-1; the table's TRBD2 call for D was not verified on the DNA. TRBV21-1 is marked as a pseudogene. CDR3 size: 16 residues. CDR3 sequence reads: CASSKGEDSNTGELFF. For the CDR3, the DNA is TGTGCCAGCAGCAAAGGAGAGGACTCGAACACCGGGGAGCTGTTTTTT.

The chain couples TRBV9 to TRBJ2-7, with 9 bases lining up with TRBD1. Germline lookup yields CDR1 SGDLS and CDR2 YYNGEE. The CDR3 length is 14 residues. With V trimmed by 0 bases and J by 2 bases, 0 bases remained unmatched. The CDR3 region is CASSVGTGAYEQYF. CDR3 DNA sequence: TGTGCCAGCAGCGTAGGGACAGGGGCCTACGAGCAGTACTTC.